The sequence of this T cell receptor (beta chain) was determined in a study of blood T cell repertoires in COVID-19. Study in general: Acute and convalescent COVID-19 samples came from the United States, Italy and Spain. Nucleic acid was either cDNA or gDNA, and it came from T cells, B-cell-depleted T cells, or PBMCs.

In the authors' workflow: Using reference gene primer amplification, nucleated cell counts were estimated. Only in-frame clones appear in the TCRdb table, and some are missing; sequencing was by immunoSEQ multiplex PCR. That table is the source of V, J and clone size, and D and trimming were worked out from the DNA. This sample carries around 300,000 clones, about 89% of them seen once, and the ten largest clones take around 2%. CDR3 length equals 13 residues. The V gene's germline CDR1 is SGHDN and CDR2 FVKESK. V shed 5 bases and J shed 8 bases, with 15 bases lying between them. Seattle patients were enrolled while actively infected and followed longitudinally.

This sequence joins TRBV14 and TRBJ1-2, with a tentative D call TRBD1 (5 bases). Sequenced material: peripheral blood. This sequence was found in a woman in her twenties or thirties with COVID-19, enrolled during active disease. The CDR3 nucleotides are TGTGCCAGCAGCACGCAACGGACATCCGGCTACACCTTC. It translates to CASSTQRTSGYTF.